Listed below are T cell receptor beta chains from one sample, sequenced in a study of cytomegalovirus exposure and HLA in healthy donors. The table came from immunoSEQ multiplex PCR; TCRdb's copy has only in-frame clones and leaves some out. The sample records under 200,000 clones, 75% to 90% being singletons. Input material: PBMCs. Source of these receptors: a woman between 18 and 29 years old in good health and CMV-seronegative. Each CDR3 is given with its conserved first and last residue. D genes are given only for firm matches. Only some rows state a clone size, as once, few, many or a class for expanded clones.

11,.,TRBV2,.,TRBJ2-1,TGTGCCAGGCGTACCTACAATGAGCAGTTCTTC,CARRTYNEQFF
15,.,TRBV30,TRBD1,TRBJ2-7,TGTGCCTGGAGTAGGGCTGGGACAGGGGCAAGGGAGCAGTACTTC,CAWSRAGTGAREQYF
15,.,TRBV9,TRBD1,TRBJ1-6,TGTGCCAGCAGCGAACCGGGACAGGGGTACTCACCCCTCCACTTT,CASSEPGQGYSPLHF
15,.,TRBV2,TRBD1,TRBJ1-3,TGTGCCAGCAGTCCGGACAGGGGGCTTGGAAACACCATATATTTT,CASSPDRGLGNTIYF
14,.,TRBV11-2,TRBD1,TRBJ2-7,TGTGCCAGCAGCTTAGCCAGGGGGCCTGCCGAGCAGTACTTC,CASSLARGPAEQYF
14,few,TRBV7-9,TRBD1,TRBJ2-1,TGTGCCAGCAGCCCCCATGGGGACAGCAATGAGCAGTTCTTC,CASSPHGDSNEQFF
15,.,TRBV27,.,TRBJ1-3,TGTGCCAGCAGTTTAGAGGGCAGAACTGGAAACACCATATATTTT,CASSLEGRTGNTIYF
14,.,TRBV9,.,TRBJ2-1,TGTGCCAGCAGCGTGACAGGAAGTTACAATGAGCAGTTCTTC,CASSVTGSYNEQFF
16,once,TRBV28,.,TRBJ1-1,TGTGCCAGCAGTTTATTCCTAGGACAGTGGGGCACTGAAGCTTTCTTT,CASSLFLGQWGTEAFF
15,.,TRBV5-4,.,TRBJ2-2,TGTGCCAGCAGACGATCCGCCGGAGGCACCGGGGAGCTGTTTTTT,CASRRSAGGTGELFF
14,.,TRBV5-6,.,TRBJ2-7,TGTGCCAGCAGCTGGGGAGGCCCGCGCGACGAGCAGTACTTC,CASSWGGPRDEQYF
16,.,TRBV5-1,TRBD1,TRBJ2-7,TGCGCCAGCACCTGGGGCGACAGGGGAGGCTTCTACGAGCAGTACTTC,CASTWGDRGGFYEQYF
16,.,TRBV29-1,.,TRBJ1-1,TGCAGCGTTGAAGGGGTCGAGACAGGACCGAACACTGAAGCTTTCTTT,CSVEGVETGPNTEAFF
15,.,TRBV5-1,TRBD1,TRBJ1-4,TGCGCCAGCAGCTCTCAGGGGGCTGTAAATGAAAAACTGTTTTTT,CASSSQGAVNEKLFF
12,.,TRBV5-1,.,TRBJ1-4,TGCGCCAGCAGCTTGCAGGGGGAAAAACTGTTTTTT,CASSLQGEKLFF
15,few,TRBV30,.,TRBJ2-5,TGTGCCTGGAGTGTACGGTTGGGGGGTGGGGAGACCCAGTACTTC,CAWSVRLGGGETQYF
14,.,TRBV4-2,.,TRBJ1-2,TGTGCCAGCAGCCAAGTTACAGGGAACTATGGCTACACCTTC,CASSQVTGNYGYTF
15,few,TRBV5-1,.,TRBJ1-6,TGCGCCAGCACGGAGACGGGACTTAGGAATTCACCCCTCCACTTT,CASTETGLRNSPLHF
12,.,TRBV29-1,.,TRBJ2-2,TGCAGCGTTGTAGTCCACACCGGGGAGCTGTTTTTT,CSVVVHTGELFF
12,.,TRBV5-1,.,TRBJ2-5,TGCGCCAGCAGCTTGAGGGATGGGGAGCAGTACTTC,CASSLRDGEQYF
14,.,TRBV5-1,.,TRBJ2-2,TGCGCCAGCACTATTTCGGGGTCCACCGGGGAGCTGTTTTTT,CASTISGSTGELFF
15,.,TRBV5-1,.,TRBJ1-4,TGCGCCAGCAGCAGACTTGGTATCGGTAATGAAAAACTGTTTTTT,CASSRLGIGNEKLFF
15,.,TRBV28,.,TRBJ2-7,TGTGCCAGCAGTTTACAGGGGAGAACCACCTACGAGCAGTACTTC,CASSLQGRTTYEQYF
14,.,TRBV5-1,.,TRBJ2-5,TGCGCCAGCAGCCCCCGGGGAGGTTCAGAGACCCAGTACTTC,CASSPRGGSETQYF
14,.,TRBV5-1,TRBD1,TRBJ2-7,TGCGCCAGCAGCTTAGGGACAGGGGGCCACGAGCAGTACTTC,CASSLGTGGHEQYF
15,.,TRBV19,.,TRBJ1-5,TGTGCCAGTAGTATAACAGGGTGGAGCAATCAGCCCCAGCATTTT,CASSITGWSNQPQHF
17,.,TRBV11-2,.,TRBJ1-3,TGTGCCAGCAGCTTAGAAACCGGGACATGGAATGGAAACACCATATATTTT,CASSLETGTWNGNTIYF
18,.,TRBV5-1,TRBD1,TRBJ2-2,TGCGCCAGCAGCTGGGGAACGGGACAGGGGGGATACACCGGGGAGCTGTTTTTT,CASSWGTGQGGYTGELFF
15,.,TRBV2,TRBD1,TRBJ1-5,TGTGCCAGCAGTGGTACCCGGGACAGAGATCAGCCCCAGCATTTT,CASSGTRDRDQPQHF
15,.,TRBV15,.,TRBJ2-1,TGTGCCACCAGCAGAGATGGGCAGGGAATCAATGAGCAGTTCTTC,CATSRDGQGINEQFF
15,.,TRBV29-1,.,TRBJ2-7,TGCAGCGTTAGGGCAGGGGTGTCGCCATACTACGAGCAGTACTTC,CSVRAGVSPYYEQYF
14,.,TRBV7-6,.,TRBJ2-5,TGTGCCAGTAGCCCCCGGTCTTCTCGAGAGACCCAGTACTTC,CASSPRSSRETQYF
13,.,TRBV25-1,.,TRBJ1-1,TGTGCCAGCAGTGCCCTCCGCGGGACTGAAGCTTTCTTT,CASSALRGTEAFF
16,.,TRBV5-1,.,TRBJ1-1,TGCGCCAGCAGCTTTCAGACAGACATCTTGAACACTGAAGCTTTCTTT,CASSFQTDILNTEAFF
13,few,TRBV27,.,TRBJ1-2,TGTGCCAGCAGTTCAGTAGGGGGACCTGGCTACACCTTC,CASSSVGGPGYTF
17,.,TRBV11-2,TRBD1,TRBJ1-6,TGTGCCAGCAGCTTGGACATGGACAGGGCCTTGAATTCACCCCTCCACTTT,CASSLDMDRALNSPLHF
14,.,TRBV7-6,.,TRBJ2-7,TGTGCCAGCAGCTTAGAGCGGAGGGGCTACGAGCAGTACTTC,CASSLERRGYEQYF
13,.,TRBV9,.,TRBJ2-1,TGTGCCAGCAGCGGCGACTCAGTCAATGAGCAGTTCTTC,CASSGDSVNEQFF
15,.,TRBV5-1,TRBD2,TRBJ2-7,TGCGCCAGCCGACGTGTGACTAGCGAATACTACGAGCAGTACTTC,CASRRVTSEYYEQYF
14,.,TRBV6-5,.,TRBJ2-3,TGTGCCAGCAGTTACCGTAGAATAACAGATACGCAGTATTTT,CASSYRRITDTQYF
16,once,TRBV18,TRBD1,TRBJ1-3,TGTGCCAGCTCATCGGACAGGGGCGATTCTGGAAACACCATATATTTT,CASSSDRGDSGNTIYF
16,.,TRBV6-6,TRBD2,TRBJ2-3,TGTGCCAGCATCTCGCATTATAGCGGGAGCACAGATACGCAGTATTTT,CASISHYSGSTDTQYF
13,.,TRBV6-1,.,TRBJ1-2,TGTGCCAGCAGTGAAGAGCCGGGCTATGGCTACACCTTC,CASSEEPGYGYTF
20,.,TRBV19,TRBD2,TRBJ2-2,TGTGCCAGTAGTCCTCTAATACTTGGGGGGGGGAGCGGTAGCACCGGGGAGCTGTTTTTT,CASSPLILGGGSGSTGELFF
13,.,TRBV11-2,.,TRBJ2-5,TGTGCCAGCAGCTTTGTCGGACTAGAGACCCAGTACTTC,CASSFVGLETQYF
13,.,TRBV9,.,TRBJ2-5,TGTGCCAGCAGCGACAGTTCCCAAGAGACCCAGTACTTC,CASSDSSQETQYF
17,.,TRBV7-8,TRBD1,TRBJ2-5,TGTGCCAGCAGCTTCTCCGGGACAGGGGGCGCGTGGGAGACCCAGTACTTC,CASSFSGTGGAWETQYF
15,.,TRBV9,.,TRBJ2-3,TGTGCCAGCAGTCTAGGATCCTCGAACACAGATACGCAGTATTTT,CASSLGSSNTDTQYF
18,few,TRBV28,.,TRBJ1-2,TGTGCCAGCGGATTAGACAGGTCAGGGACGCTAAAGAACTATGGCTACACCTTC,CASGLDRSGTLKNYGYTF
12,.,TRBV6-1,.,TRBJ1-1,TGTGCCAGCAGTGCGTCAGGCACTGAAGCTTTCTTT,CASSASGTEAFF
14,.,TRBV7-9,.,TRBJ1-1,TGTGCCAGCAGCTTAGGTACGGGACACCTCGAAGCTTTCTTT,CASSLGTGHLEAFF
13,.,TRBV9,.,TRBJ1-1,TGTGCCAGCAGCACCCAGGGGAACACTGAAGCTTTCTTT,CASSTQGNTEAFF
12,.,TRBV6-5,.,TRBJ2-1,TGTGCCAGCCGGAGCTCCTACAATGAGCAGTTCTTC,CASRSSYNEQFF
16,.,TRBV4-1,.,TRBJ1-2,TGCGCCAGCAGCCAAGCTCTACTCGAGGGGGACGGCGGCTACACCTTC,CASSQALLEGDGGYTF